This T cell receptor beta chain was identified during a study of shared clonotypes between healthy human individuals. Overall study: Aged 18 to 49, the donors were two women and three men. Every donor yielded three CD4 naive, three CD4 memory, two CD8 naive and one CD8 memory plate.

Findings and caveats of the study: Having only a few donors restricted how much genetic and exposure-history diversity was captured.

In the source study's methods: ImmunoSEQ sequences covered only the junction and lacked quality scores; filtering therefore differed. The data were produced by immunoSEQ multiplex PCR, yet TCRdb's version contains in-frame clones alone and is incomplete. The DNA gave D and trimming, while V, J and clone size come from that table. The top ten hold approximately 2% of the sample, which has 650,000 to 750,000 clones, approximately 79% seen once. This clone has only one observation. Its antigen is undetermined. The specimen was memory CD4+ T cells sorted from blood. As to subset: CD45RA-negative fraction. The receptor was isolated from a woman younger than 45 in good health.

The CDR3 spells CASRLRKAGNGYTF. The CDR3 bases are TGTGCCAGCAGGCTGCGAAAGGCAGGCAATGGCTACACCTTC. The V and J genes are TRBV28 and TRBJ1-2; D uncertain. Germline V CDR1 and CDR2: MDHEN, SYDVKM. V lost 6 bases to trimming and J lost 6 bases, with 17 bases between them. There are 14 residues in the CDR3.